This is a list of T cell receptor beta chains from one sample in a study of control samples from healthy donors and cancer patients. The table came from immunoSEQ multiplex PCR; TCRdb's copy has only in-frame clones and leaves some out. The data contain around 81,000 clones, about 92% of them singletons. The specimen was blood. The receptors derive from a woman younger than 45 in good health. CDR3s include the opening cysteine and the closing phenylalanine or tryptophan. D genes are given only for firm matches. The size of a clone is reported for some rows only, either as once, few or many, or as a class for expanded clones.

TRBV28	TRBD1	.	TRBJ2-7	CASSSGQGVSYEQYF	TGTGCCAGCAGTTCGGGACAGGGGGTCTCCTACGAGCAGTACTTC
TRBV6-5	TRBD1	.	TRBJ2-1	CASRDRVYNEQFF	TGTGCCAGCCGGGACAGGGTTTACAATGAGCAGTTCTTC
TRBV28	.	.	TRBJ1-2	CASMHLSGGVGYGYTF	TGTGCCAGCATGCACTTATCGGGGGGCGTGGGCTATGGCTACACCTTC
TRBV20-1	.	.	TRBJ1-1	CSAQASTEAFF	TGCAGTGCTCAAGCGTCGACTGAAGCTTTCTTT
TRBV6-4	TRBD1	.	TRBJ1-6	CASSDSTGGSPLHF	TGTGCCAGCAGTGACTCGACAGGGGGTTCACCCCTCCACTTT
TRBV5-1	.	once	TRBJ1-1	CASRQDTEAFF	TGCGCCAGCAGACAAGACACTGAAGCTTTCTTT
TRBV5-8	.	once	TRBJ1-4	CASSSLRNVGEKLFF	TGTGCCAGCAGCTCCTTGAGGAACGTAGGTGAAAAACTGTTTTTT
TRBV6-5	TRBD1	.	TRBJ2-7	CASTPTGTGSLEQYF	TGTGCCAGCACTCCAACCGGGACAGGTTCCCTGGAGCAGTACTTC
TRBV5-1	.	.	TRBJ2-3	CASSLGASLRTDTQYF	TGCGCCAGCAGCTTGGGGGCTAGTCTACGCACAGATACGCAGTATTTT
TRBV5-6	.	once	TRBJ1-3	CASSRPWTASSGNTIYF	TGTGCCAGCAGCCGACCCTGGACCGCAAGCTCTGGAAACACCATATATTTT
TRBV3-1/TRBV3-2	.	.	TRBJ1-1	CASSQGKIFMNTEAFF	TGTGCCAGCAGCCAGGGTAAGATTTTCATGAACACTGAAGCTTTCTTT
TRBV20-1	TRBD1	.	TRBJ1-4	CSARGQVWSGTNEKLFF	TGCAGTGCTCGTGGACAGGTCTGGAGCGGAACTAATGAAAAACTGTTTTTT
TRBV3-1/TRBV3-2	TRBD1	.	TRBJ1-1	CASSARDSNEAFF	TGTGCCAGCAGCGCCCGGGACAGCAACGAAGCTTTCTTT
TRBV7-9	.	large	TRBJ1-5	CASSLEGRVDQPQHF	TGTGCCAGCAGCTTAGAGGGCAGGGTAGATCAGCCCCAGCATTTT
TRBV6-1	TRBD1	.	TRBJ2-5	CASSEWGRGRRETQYF	TGTGCCAGCAGTGAATGGGGCAGGGGGCGACGCGAGACCCAGTACTTC
TRBV6-1	.	.	TRBJ1-1	CASSESFTEAFF	TGTGCCAGCAGTGAATCCTTCACTGAAGCTTTCTTT
TRBV28	.	.	TRBJ2-7	CASSSTAYEQYF	TGTGCCAGCAGCTCGACAGCCTACGAGCAGTACTTC
TRBV7-9	TRBD2	.	TRBJ2-1	CASSPYGSGGNEQFF	TGTGCCAGCAGCCCGTATGGCAGCGGGGGGAATGAGCAGTTCTTC
TRBV7-2	TRBD1	.	TRBJ2-7	CASSSRPGQGSYEQYF	TGTGCCAGCAGCTCGAGACCGGGACAGGGCTCCTACGAGCAGTACTTC
TRBV5-4	TRBD2	.	TRBJ2-5	CASSIGRILQETQYF	TGTGCCAGCAGCATCGGGAGGATACTCCAAGAGACCCAGTACTTC
TRBV24-1	TRBD1	.	TRBJ2-3	CATSDGGTGGDTQYF	TGTGCCACCAGTGATGGGGGGACAGGGGGGGATACGCAGTATTTT
TRBV5-1	.	.	TRBJ1-2	CASSFGSAGSLGYTF	TGCGCCAGCAGCTTCGGGTCGGCAGGGAGTCTTGGCTACACCTTC
TRBV6-1	.	.	TRBJ1-2	CASSGSGTFRANYGYTF	TGTGCCAGCAGTGGTTCCGGGACATTCAGAGCTAACTATGGCTACACCTTC
TRBV5-8	.	.	TRBJ2-7	CASSLRNEQYF	TGTGCCAGCAGCTTGCGGAACGAGCAGTACTTC
TRBV18	.	once	TRBJ1-1	CASSYPPGLGTEAFF	TGTGCCAGCTCCTACCCGCCGGGACTAGGTACTGAAGCTTTCTTT
TRBV12-3/TRBV12-4	.	.	TRBJ2-3	CASRLSASDTQYF	TGTGCCAGCAGGCTGTCCGCTAGCGATACGCAGTATTTT
TRBV30	.	.	TRBJ1-5	CAWSLRVSNQPQHF	TGTGCCTGGAGTCTTAGAGTGAGCAATCAGCCCCAGCATTTT
TRBV6-5	TRBD1	once	TRBJ2-7	CASSYSRTGFGYEQYF	TGTGCCAGCAGTTACTCGAGGACAGGGTTTGGGTACGAGCAGTACTTC
TRBV6-5	.	.	TRBJ2-7	CASVGSSYEQYF	TGTGCCAGCGTCGGGAGCTCCTACGAGCAGTACTTC
TRBV7-9	TRBD1	.	TRBJ1-5	CASSSRQGNQPQHF	TGCGCCAGCAGCTCTCGACAGGGAAATCAGCCCCAGCATTTT
TRBV12-3/TRBV12-4	.	.	TRBJ1-2	CASGRGRGYTF	TGTGCCAGCGGCAGGGGCCGGGGCTACACCTTC
TRBV28	.	.	TRBJ1-1	CASSLGRRDTEAFF	TGTGCCAGCAGTTTGGGACGGAGGGACACTGAAGCTTTCTTT
TRBV11-2	TRBD1	.	TRBJ1-4	CASSRLWTGGGEKLFF	TGTGCCAGCAGCAGATTATGGACAGGGGGTGGGGAAAAACTGTTTTTT
TRBV5-1	.	.	TRBJ2-7	CASNTHPGTHDEQYF	TGCGCCAGCAACACTCATCCCGGGACTCATGACGAGCAGTACTTC
TRBV10-1	.	.	TRBJ1-1	CASSDGRSMNTEAFF	TGCGCCAGCAGTGACGGGCGCAGCATGAACACTGAAGCTTTCTTT
TRBV27	.	.	TRBJ2-7	CASSPRWGEQYF	TGTGCCAGCAGTCCCCGTTGGGGTGAGCAGTACTTC
TRBV28	TRBD1	.	TRBJ1-1	CASTQGINTEAFF	TGTGCCAGCACACAGGGGATAAACACTGAAGCTTTCTTT
TRBV12-3/TRBV12-4	.	.	TRBJ1-1	CASTLVGEAFF	TGTGCCAGCACCCTCGTTGGGGAAGCTTTCTTT
TRBV11-2	TRBD1	.	TRBJ2-7	CASSSLDRGHEQYF	TGTGCCAGCAGCTCCCTGGACAGGGGCCACGAGCAGTACTTC
TRBV28	TRBD1	.	TRBJ2-7	CASFEQGHSYEQYF	TGTGCCAGCTTCGAACAGGGGCACTCCTACGAGCAGTACTTC
TRBV5-1	.	.	TRBJ2-1	CASSPAGGYNEQFF	TGCGCCAGCAGCCCCGCAGGGGGGTACAATGAGCAGTTCTTC
TRBV10-3	.	.	TRBJ1-6	CAISAAGINSPLHF	TGTGCCATCAGTGCCGCAGGGATTAATTCACCCCTCCACTTT
TRBV19	TRBD1	once	TRBJ2-2	CASSKDRGSIRELFF	TGTGCCAGTAGTAAGGACAGGGGAAGTATCAGGGAGCTGTTTTTT
TRBV19	TRBD2	once	TRBJ2-5	CASTATGTSVETQYF	TGTGCCAGTACCGCCACCGGGACTAGCGTGGAGACCCAGTACTTC
TRBV10-1	TRBD1	few	TRBJ2-7	CASSEYTGQMYF	TGCGCCAGCAGTGAGTATACGGGACAGATGTACTTC
TRBV5-1	TRBD1	.	TRBJ1-1	CASSPGQGMNTEAFF	TGCGCCAGCAGCCCCGGACAGGGGATGAACACTGAAGCTTTCTTT
TRBV6-2/TRBV6-3	TRBD1	few	TRBJ1-1	CASSYSRQGRFFTEAFF	TGTGCCAGCAGTTACTCCCGACAGGGACGATTTTTCACTGAAGCTTTCTTT
TRBV19	.	.	TRBJ1-5	CASSIGGNQPQHF	TGTGCCAGTAGTATAGGAGGAAATCAGCCCCAGCATTTT
TRBV25-1	TRBD1	.	TRBJ1-2	CAIDRVRAGGYTF	TGTGCCATCGACAGGGTCAGGGCGGGTGGCTACACCTTC
TRBV5-1	.	.	TRBJ2-2	CASSGGGLSTGELFF	TGCGCCAGCAGCGGTGGGGGGTTATCTACCGGGGAGCTGTTTTTT
TRBV28	.	.	TRBJ2-6	CASSLVRSYGANVLTF	TGTGCCAGCAGTTTAGTCAGGTCCTATGGGGCCAACGTCCTGACTTTC
TRBV28	TRBD2	.	TRBJ2-1	CASISGGALNEQFF	TGTGCCAGTATTAGCGGGGGGGCCCTCAATGAGCAGTTCTTC
TRBV6-5	.	.	TRBJ1-1	CASSYRPQGPTEAFF	TGTGCCAGCAGTTATCGGCCGCAGGGGCCCACTGAAGCTTTCTTT
TRBV12-3/TRBV12-4	.	.	TRBJ1-2	CASSFMTGDGYTF	TGTGCCAGCAGTTTTATGACAGGAGATGGCTACACCTTC
TRBV29-1	TRBD1	.	TRBJ2-1	CSVDPGQGMNNEQFF	TGCAGCGTTGACCCTGGACAGGGAATGAACAATGAGCAGTTCTTC
TRBV19	.	.	TRBJ1-1	CATGTARLNTEAFF	TGTGCCACCGGGACTGCAAGATTGAACACTGAAGCTTTCTTT
TRBV4-2	.	.	TRBJ1-3	CASSPPPGDGNTIYF	TGTGCCAGCAGCCCCCCCCCAGGGGATGGAAACACCATATATTTT
TRBV28	.	.	TRBJ1-1	CASTSSGKPTEAFF	TGTGCCAGCACAAGTTCAGGGAAACCAACTGAAGCTTTCTTT
TRBV7-3	.	.	TRBJ2-2	CASSLISGGRANTGELFF	TGTGCCAGCAGCTTAATTAGTGGAGGACGGGCGAACACCGGGGAGCTGTTTTTT
TRBV6-1	.	.	TRBJ2-1	CASSEDTMRGWSSRYNEQFF	TGTGCCAGCAGTGAAGACACGATGAGGGGCTGGTCTAGTAGATACAATGAGCAGTTCTTC